Listed below are T cell receptor beta chains from one sample, sequenced in a study of blood T cell repertoires in COVID-19. The repertoire was sequenced with immunoSEQ multiplex PCR; TCRdb's copy has only in-frame clones and lacks some. This table has around 200,000 clones, 88% appearing once. The source material was peripheral blood. These receptors came from a man aged 18-30 years with active or convalescent COVID-19. Both conserved end residues are trimmed from each CDR3. D genes are given only for firm matches. Rows give clone size only sometimes, using once, few, many, or a class for an expanded clone.

clone size: .; V gene: TRBV7-2; J gene: TRBJ1-5; D gene: .; CDR3 protein: ASSLGDRGIIQPQH
clone size: .; V gene: TRBV2; J gene: TRBJ1-2; D gene: .; CDR3 protein: ASRPGQNANYGYT
clone size: .; V gene: TRBV19; J gene: TRBJ1-5; D gene: TRBD1; CDR3 protein: ASTGTGAANQPQH
clone size: .; V gene: TRBV10-1; J gene: TRBJ2-1; D gene: .; CDR3 protein: ASSDYALGDNEQF
clone size: .; V gene: TRBV27; J gene: TRBJ2-3; D gene: TRBD2; CDR3 protein: ASSLAGVTDTQY
clone size: .; V gene: TRBV10-3; J gene: TRBJ1-2; D gene: .; CDR3 protein: ATSNGRRYGYT
clone size: .; V gene: TRBV19; J gene: TRBJ1-1; D gene: .; CDR3 protein: ASSIPGSTEAF
clone size: .; V gene: TRBV18; J gene: TRBJ2-3; D gene: .; CDR3 protein: ASSPRGDTQY
clone size: .; V gene: TRBV28; J gene: TRBJ1-3; D gene: .; CDR3 protein: ASSPGAGAGNTIY
clone size: .; V gene: TRBV19; J gene: TRBJ1-1; D gene: TRBD1; CDR3 protein: ASRGQIRLNTEAF
clone size: .; V gene: TRBV5-5; J gene: TRBJ1-2; D gene: .; CDR3 protein: ASSLEQGYGYT
clone size: .; V gene: TRBV29-1; J gene: TRBJ1-2; D gene: .; CDR3 protein: SVESADNYGYT
clone size: .; V gene: TRBV19; J gene: TRBJ1-5; D gene: .; CDR3 protein: ASTDQGNSNQPQH
clone size: .; V gene: TRBV5-1; J gene: TRBJ1-1; D gene: .; CDR3 protein: ASSLAQGLGTEAF
clone size: once; V gene: TRBV19; J gene: TRBJ2-1; D gene: TRBD1; CDR3 protein: ASTRGPYNEQF
clone size: .; V gene: TRBV4-1; J gene: TRBJ1-2; D gene: TRBD1; CDR3 protein: ASSQANVIDRVDGYT